This TCR beta chain was captured in a study of beta chain features in type 1 diabetes. The isolated RNA, all of it, was reverse transcribed, so expressed TCRB transcripts were what got sequenced. Naive, central memory and regulatory T cell samples averaged around 3.8 million reads. TCRdb's copy holds only in-frame clones and misses some; the assay was immunoSEQ multiplex PCR. The sample records fewer than 650,000 clones, about 16% being singletons. The CDR3 contains 13 residues. The germline gives CDR1 LGHNA, CDR2 YNFKEQ. Trimming pared 8 bases from V and 4 bases from J, leaving 11 bases between. This TCR was sampled from a young man in good health. Material: naive CD4+ T cells from blood. V and J are TRBV4-2 and TRBJ1-4; maybe TRBD1 (5 bases). The CDR3 region has the DNA TGTGCCAGCCGGGGGAGCCATAATGAAAAACTGTTTTTT. As protein: CASRGSHNEKLFF.